Listed here are 2 T cell receptor beta chains from one sample, sequenced in a study of OX40 agonist ivuxolimab in advanced cancers. The data were produced by immunoSEQ multiplex PCR, yet TCRdb's version contains in-frame clones alone and is incomplete. The top ten clones hold roughly 9% of a sample with 40,000 or so clones, around 93% of them seen once. The sample in question was CD4+ or CD8+ T cells sorted from blood, obtained in a trial of the OX40 agonist ivuxolimab. Receptor source: an adult with an advanced solid tumor such as melanoma, head and neck, liver or kidney cancer.

The genes are TRBV21-1 and TRBJ1-6; the DNA was not compared with TRBD1, the D call given in the table. TRBV21-1 is described as a pseudogene. The CDR3 contains 13 residues. CDR3 in amino acids: CASSGQGNSPLHF. DNA of the CDR3: TGTGCCAGCAGTGGACAGGGTAATTCACCCCTCCACTTT.

This clone appeared a single time. The chain links TRBV10-3 to TRBJ2-5, with 7 positions matching TRBD2. Germline values: CDR1 ENHRY, CDR2 SYGVKD. V shed 2 bases, J shed 1 base, and the junction held 4 bases outside the gene matches. This CDR3 is 15 amino acids long. The CDR3 protein is CAISEPGTTQETQYF. The CDR3 nucleotides read TGTGCCATCAGTGAGCCCGGGACTACCCAAGAGACCCAGTACTTC.